The present entry profiles one T cell receptor (beta chain) with its context. The sample originates from a study of blood T cell repertoires in COVID-19. Whole-study context: Sources were T cells, B-cell-depleted T cells, or PBMCs; the material itself was cDNA or gDNA.

Source study methods: Nucleated cell counts were estimated from reference gene primer amplification. Assay used: immunoSEQ multiplex PCR; TCRdb lists only in-frame clones, some missing. Clone size and the V and J calls come from that table; the DNA yielded D and trimming. The table has about 64,000 clones, around 83% seen once. This CDR3 region has 15 residues. CDR1 is KGHSH and CDR2 is LQKENI in the germline V gene. V lost 3 bases and J 2 bases, leaving 13 bases between the germline ends. This sequence originates from a human donor in a cohort sampled during active COVID-19. This chain uses TRBV18 with TRBJ1-1, with a tentative D call TRBD1 (5 bases). The sequencing input was peripheral blood. CDR3 sequence (DNA): TGTGCCAGCTCACCTCTCGGGCAGGGAAACACTGAAGCTTTCTTT. Translated: CASSPLGQGNTEAFF.